The 2 T cell receptor beta chains below come from one sample, sequenced in a study of blood T cell repertoires in COVID-19. Produced via immunoSEQ multiplex PCR; TCRdb's table is partial and in-frame only. Of about 240,000 clones listed, roughly four fifths are singletons. Input material: peripheral blood. Receptors were obtained from a woman aged 70 to 79 with acute or convalescent COVID-19.

J is TRBJ2-7 and V is TRBV7-2; 11 nucleotides align to TRBD1. Germline V gives CDR1 SGHTA, CDR2 FQGNSA. Germline trimming cut 5 bases from V and 3 bases from J; bases unmatched to any gene: 3. The CDR3 contains 14 residues. CDR3 residues: CASSPGTGGYEQYF. The CDR3 DNA is TGTGCCAGCAGCCCGGGGACAGGGGGCTACGAGCAGTACTTC.

This chain uses TRBV6-5 with TRBJ1-2; D unresolved. Germline values: CDR1 MNHEY, CDR2 SVGAGI. Between the trimmed V and J ends, which lost 11 bases and 3 bases, there was a span of 16 bases. The CDR3 extends over 13 amino acids. In DNA, the CDR3 is TGTGCCGGGTACTTCCAAGGAGACTATGGCTACACCTTC. Its protein is CAGYFQGDYGYTF.